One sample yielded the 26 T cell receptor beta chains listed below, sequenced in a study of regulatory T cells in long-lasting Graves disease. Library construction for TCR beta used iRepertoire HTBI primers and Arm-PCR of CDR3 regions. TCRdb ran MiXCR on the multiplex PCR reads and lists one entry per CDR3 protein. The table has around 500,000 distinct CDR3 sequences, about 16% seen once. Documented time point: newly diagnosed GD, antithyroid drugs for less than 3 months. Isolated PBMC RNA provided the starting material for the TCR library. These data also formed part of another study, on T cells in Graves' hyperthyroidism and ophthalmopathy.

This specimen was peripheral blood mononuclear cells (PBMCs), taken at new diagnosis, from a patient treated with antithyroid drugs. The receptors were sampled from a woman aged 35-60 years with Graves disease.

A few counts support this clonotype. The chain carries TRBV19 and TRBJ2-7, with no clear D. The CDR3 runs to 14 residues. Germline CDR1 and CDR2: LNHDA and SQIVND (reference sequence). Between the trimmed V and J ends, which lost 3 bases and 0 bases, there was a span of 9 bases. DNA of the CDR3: TGTGCCAGTAGTATGTTAGGGTACTCCTACGAGCAGTACTTC. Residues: CASSMLGYSYEQYF.

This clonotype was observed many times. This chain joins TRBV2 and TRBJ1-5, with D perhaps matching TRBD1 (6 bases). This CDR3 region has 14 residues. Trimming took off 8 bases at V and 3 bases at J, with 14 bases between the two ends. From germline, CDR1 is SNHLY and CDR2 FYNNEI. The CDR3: CASGQDSINQPQHF. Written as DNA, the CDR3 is TGTGCCAGCGGTCAGGACAGCATCAATCAGCCCCAGCATTTT. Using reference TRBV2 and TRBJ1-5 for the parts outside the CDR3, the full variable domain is EPEVTQTPSHQVTQMGQEVILRCVPISNHLYFYWYRQILGQKVEFLVSFYNNEISEKSEIFDDQFSVERPDGSNFTLKIRSTKLEDSAMYFCASGQDSINQPQHFGDGTRLSIL.

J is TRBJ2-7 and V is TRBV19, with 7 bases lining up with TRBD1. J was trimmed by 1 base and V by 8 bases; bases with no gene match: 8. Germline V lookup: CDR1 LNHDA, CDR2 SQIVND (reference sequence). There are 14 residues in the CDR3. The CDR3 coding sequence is TGTGCCAGTGGCAGGACAGGCCAATCCTACGAGCAGTACTTC. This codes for CASGRTGQSYEQYF.

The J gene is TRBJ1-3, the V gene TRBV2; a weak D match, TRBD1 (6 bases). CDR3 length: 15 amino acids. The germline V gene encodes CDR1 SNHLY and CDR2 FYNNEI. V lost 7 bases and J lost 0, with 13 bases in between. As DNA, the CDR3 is TGTGCCAGCACCACGGACAGATTCTCTGGAAACACCATATATTTT. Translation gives CASTTDRFSGNTIYF.

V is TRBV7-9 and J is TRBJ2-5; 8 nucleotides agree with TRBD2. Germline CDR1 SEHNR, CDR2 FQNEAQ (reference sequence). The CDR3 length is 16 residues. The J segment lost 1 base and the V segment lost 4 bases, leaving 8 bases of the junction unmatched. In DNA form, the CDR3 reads TGTGCCAGCAGCTCCGGGTCGGGGGGGGTCCAAGAGACCCAGTACTTC. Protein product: CASSSGSGGVQETQYF.

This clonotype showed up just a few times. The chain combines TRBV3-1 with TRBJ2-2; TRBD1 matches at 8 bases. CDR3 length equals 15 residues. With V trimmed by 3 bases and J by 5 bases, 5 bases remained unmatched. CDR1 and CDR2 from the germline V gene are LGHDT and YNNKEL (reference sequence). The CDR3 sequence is CASSHRTGWTGELFF. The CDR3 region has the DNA TGTGCCAGCAGCCACCGGACAGGGTGGACCGGGGAGCTGTTTTTT.

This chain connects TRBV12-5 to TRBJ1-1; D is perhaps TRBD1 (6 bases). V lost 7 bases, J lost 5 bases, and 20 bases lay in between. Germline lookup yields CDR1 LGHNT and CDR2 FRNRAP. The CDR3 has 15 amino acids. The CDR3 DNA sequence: TGTGCTAGTGCCACAGGGAGTATGATCTGGACTGAAGCTTTCTTT. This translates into CASATGSMIWTEAFF.

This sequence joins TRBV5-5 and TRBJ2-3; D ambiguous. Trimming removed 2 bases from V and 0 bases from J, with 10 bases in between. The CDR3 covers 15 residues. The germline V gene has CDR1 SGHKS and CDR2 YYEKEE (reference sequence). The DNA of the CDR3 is TGTGCCAGCAGCTTAGCCCCTTCTAGCACAGATACGCAGTATTTT. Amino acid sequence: CASSLAPSSTDTQYF. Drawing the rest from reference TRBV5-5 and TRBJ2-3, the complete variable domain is DAGVTQSPTHLIKTRGQQVTLRCSPISGHKSVSWYQQVLGQGPQFIFQYYEKEERGRGNFPDRFSARQFPNYSSELNVNALLLGDSALYLCASSLAPSSTDTQYFGPGTRLTVL.

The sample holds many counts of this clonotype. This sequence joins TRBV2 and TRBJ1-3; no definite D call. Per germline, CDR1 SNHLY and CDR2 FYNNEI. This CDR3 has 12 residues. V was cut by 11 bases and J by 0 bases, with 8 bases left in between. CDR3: CARKGSGNTIYF. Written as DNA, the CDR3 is TGTGCCCGGAAGGGCTCTGGAAACACCATATATTTT. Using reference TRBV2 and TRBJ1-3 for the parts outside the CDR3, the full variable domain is EPEVTQTPSHQVTQMGQEVILRCVPISNHLYFYWYRQILGQKVEFLVSFYNNEISEKSEIFDDQFSVERPDGSNFTLKIRSTKLEDSAMYFCARKGSGNTIYFGEGSWLTVV.

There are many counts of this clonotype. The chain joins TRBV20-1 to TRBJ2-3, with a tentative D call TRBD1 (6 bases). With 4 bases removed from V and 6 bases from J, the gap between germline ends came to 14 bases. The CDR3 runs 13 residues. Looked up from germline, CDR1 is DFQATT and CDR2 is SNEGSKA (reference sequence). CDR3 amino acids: CSATPGQGDTQYF. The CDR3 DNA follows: TGCAGTGCTACCCCAGGGCAGGGGGATACGCAGTATTTT.

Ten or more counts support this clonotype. The CDR3 here is CASSPLPGTDTQYF. In DNA, the CDR3 is TGTGCCAGCAGCCCGCTCCCAGGCACAGATACGCAGTATTTT. The rearrangement joins TRBV3-1 to TRBJ2-3, with D uncertain. The germline V gene has CDR1 LGHDT and CDR2 YNNKEL (reference sequence). CDR3 length: 14 amino acids. Trimming cost V 4 bases and J 1 base, with 9 bases left between them.

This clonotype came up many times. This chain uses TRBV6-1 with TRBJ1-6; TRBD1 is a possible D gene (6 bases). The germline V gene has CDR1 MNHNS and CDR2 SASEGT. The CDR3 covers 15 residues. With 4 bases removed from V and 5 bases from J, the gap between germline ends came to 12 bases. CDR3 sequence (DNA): TGTGCCAGCAGTGCAGGGGATATCCATAATTCACCCCTCCACTTT. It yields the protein CASSAGDIHNSPLHF.

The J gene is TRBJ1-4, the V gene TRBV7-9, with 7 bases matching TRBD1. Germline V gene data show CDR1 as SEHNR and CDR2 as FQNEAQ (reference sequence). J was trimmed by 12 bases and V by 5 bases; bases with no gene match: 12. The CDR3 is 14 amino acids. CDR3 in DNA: TGTGCCAGCAGCCTAGGACAGGCCCCGGAGGAACTGTTTTTT. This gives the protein CASSLGQAPEELFF.

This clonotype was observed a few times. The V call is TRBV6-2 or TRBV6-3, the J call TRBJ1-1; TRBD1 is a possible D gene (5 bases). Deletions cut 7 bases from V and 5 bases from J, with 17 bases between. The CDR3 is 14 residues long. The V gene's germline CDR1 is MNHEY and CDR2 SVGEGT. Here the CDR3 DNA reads TGTGCCAGCAACCCTGGGGGTTTGGGGACTGAAGCTTTCTTT. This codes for CASNPGGLGTEAFF.

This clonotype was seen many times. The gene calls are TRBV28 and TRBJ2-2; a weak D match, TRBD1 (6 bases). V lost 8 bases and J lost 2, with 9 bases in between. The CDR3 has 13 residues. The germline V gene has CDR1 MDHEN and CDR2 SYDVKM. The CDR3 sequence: CASGGENTGELFF. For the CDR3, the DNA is TGTGCCAGCGGGGGCGAAAACACCGGGGAGCTGTTTTTT. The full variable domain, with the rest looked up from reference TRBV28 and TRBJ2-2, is DVKVTQSSRYLVKRTGEKVFLECVQDMDHENMFWYRQDPGLGLRLIYFSYDVKMKEKGDIPEGYSVSREKKERFSLILESASTNQTSMYLCASGGENTGELFFGEGSRLTVL.

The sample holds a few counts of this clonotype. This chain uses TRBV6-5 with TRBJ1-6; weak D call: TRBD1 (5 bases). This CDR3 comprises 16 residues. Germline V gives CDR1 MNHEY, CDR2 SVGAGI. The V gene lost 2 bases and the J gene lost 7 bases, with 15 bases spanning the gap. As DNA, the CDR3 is TGTGCCAGCAGTTACGTTGCGGGACTAGGGAATTCACCCCTCCACTTT. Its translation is CASSYVAGLGNSPLHF.

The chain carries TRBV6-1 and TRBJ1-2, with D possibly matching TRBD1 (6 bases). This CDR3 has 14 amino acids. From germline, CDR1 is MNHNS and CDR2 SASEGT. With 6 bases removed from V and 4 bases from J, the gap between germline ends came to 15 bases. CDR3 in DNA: TGTGCCAGCAGCGAGGGACAATCTGGCTATGGCTACACCTTC. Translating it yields CASSEGQSGYGYTF.

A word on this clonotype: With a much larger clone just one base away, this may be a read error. DNA for the CDR3: TGTGCCAGCAGCCCAGGCAGGGGACTAGATAATGAGCAGTTCTTC. It specifies CASSPGRGLDNEQFF. This sequence joins TRBV11-2 and TRBJ2-1; 8 positions agree with TRBD2. V was pared by 5 bases and J by 7 bases, with 10 bases of the junction left unmatched. CDR3 length equals 15 residues. Per germline, CDR1 SGHAT and CDR2 FQNNGV.

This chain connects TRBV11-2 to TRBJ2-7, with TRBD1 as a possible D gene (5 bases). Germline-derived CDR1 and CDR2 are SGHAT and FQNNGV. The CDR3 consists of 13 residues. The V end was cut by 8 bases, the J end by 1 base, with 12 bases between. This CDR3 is CASAWAGSYEQYF. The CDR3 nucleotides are TGTGCCAGCGCCTGGGCAGGGTCCTACGAGCAGTACTTC.

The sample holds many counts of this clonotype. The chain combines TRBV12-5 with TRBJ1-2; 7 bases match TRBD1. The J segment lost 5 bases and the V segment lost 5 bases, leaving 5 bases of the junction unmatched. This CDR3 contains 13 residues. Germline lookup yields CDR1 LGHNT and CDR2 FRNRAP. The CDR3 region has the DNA TGTGCTAGTGGTCTGGGACAGAGATATGGCTACACCTTC. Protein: CASGLGQRYGYTF.

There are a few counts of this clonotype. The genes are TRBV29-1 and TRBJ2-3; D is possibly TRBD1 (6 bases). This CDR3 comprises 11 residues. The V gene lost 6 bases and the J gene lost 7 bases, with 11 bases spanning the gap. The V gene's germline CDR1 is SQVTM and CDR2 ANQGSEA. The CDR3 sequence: CSVDQGYTQYF. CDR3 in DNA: TGCAGCGTCGACCAGGGGTATACGCAGTATTTT.

In nucleotides, the CDR3 is TGTGCCAGCTCACCAACCTCTGCTACAAAGGGCACAGATACGCAGTATTTT. Translated: CASSPTSATKGTDTQYF. J is TRBJ2-3 and V is TRBV18; D not resolved. Germline V gives CDR1 KGHSH, CDR2 LQKENI. CDR3 length: 17 residues. V was clipped by 2 bases and J by 1 base, with 16 bases between them. Full variable domain (remainder filled in from reference TRBV18 and TRBJ2-3): NAGVMQNPRHLVRRRGQEARLRCSPMKGHSHVYWYRQLPEEGLKFMVYLQKENIIDESGMPKERFSAEFPKEGPSILRIQQVVRGDSAAYFCASSPTSATKGTDTQYFGPGTRLTVL.

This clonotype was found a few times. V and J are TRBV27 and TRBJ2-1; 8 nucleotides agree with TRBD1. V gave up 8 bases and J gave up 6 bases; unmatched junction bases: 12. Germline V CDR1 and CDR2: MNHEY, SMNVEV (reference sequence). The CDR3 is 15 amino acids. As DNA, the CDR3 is TGTGCCAGCGGACGGACAGGGAGCCTGCTCAATGAGCAGTTCTTC. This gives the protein CASGRTGSLLNEQFF.

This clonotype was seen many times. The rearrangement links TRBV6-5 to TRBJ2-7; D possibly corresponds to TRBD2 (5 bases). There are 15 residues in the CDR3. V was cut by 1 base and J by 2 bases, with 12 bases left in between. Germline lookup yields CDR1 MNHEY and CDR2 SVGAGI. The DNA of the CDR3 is TGTGCCAGCAGTTACTGGGGAGTGGGAGCCTACGAGCAGTACTTC. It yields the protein CASSYWGVGAYEQYF.

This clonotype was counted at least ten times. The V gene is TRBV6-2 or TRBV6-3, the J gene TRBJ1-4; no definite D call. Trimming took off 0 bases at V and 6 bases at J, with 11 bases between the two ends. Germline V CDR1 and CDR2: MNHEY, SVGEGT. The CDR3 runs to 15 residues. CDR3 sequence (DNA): TGTGCCAGCAGTTACTCGGGCAACCGGGATGAAAAACTGTTTTTT. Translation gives CASSYSGNRDEKLFF.

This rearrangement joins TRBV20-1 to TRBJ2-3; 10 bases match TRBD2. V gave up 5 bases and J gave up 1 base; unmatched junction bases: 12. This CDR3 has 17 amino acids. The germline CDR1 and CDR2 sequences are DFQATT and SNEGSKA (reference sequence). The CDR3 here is CSALELFSGGRTDTQYF. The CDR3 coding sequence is TGCAGTGCTCTTGAACTCTTTAGCGGGGGGCGCACAGATACGCAGTATTTT.